Described below is a single T cell receptor beta chain sequence and its context. Antigen specificity is unknown. The record originates from a study of cytomegalovirus exposure and HLA in healthy donors. General observations from the study: The only immune exposure information that was available was CMV serostatus.

PCR was performed using 60 Vbeta and 13 Jbeta primers. Using immunoSEQ multiplex PCR, the repertoire was profiled, and TCRdb retains in-frame clones only, with some absent. The data show roughly 100,000 clones, with roughly three quarters seen just once and about 0.71% held by the top ten. This CDR3 comprises 13 residues. J lost 3 bases, V lost 8 bases, and 9 bases had no gene match. CDR1 is SQVTM, CDR2 ANQGSEA, per germline. The chain couples TRBV29-1 to TRBJ2-5; 7 bases are a match to TRBD2. This clonotype was sampled from a woman in her fifties or sixties in good health and CMV-seronegative. Sequences were obtained from PBMCs. The CDR3 DNA reads TGCAGCCCCGGGGGGACGGGAAAAGAGACCCAGTACTTC. It specifies CSPGGTGKETQYF. Using reference TRBV29-1 and TRBJ2-5 for the parts outside the CDR3, the full variable domain is SAVISQKPSRDICQRGTSLTIQCQVDSQVTMMFWYRQQPGQSLTLIATANQGSEATYESGFVIDKFPISRPNLTFSTLTVSNMSPEDSSIYLCSPGGTGKETQYFGPGTRLLVL.